These T cell receptor beta chains were read from a single sample in a study of human T cells and chemical hapten exposure. TCRdb re-called the RACE reads with MiXCR, one entry per CDR3 protein. In the table there are tens of thousands of distinct CDR3 sequences, roughly 10% of which are singletons. Sequencing was performed on whole blood, taken in connection with sensitization to the hapten diphenylcyclopropenone (DPC). These receptors were taken from a woman between 40 and 50 years old with alopecia areata. Some clones in this sample may be carry-over from other donors' samples. Each CDR3 is given with its conserved first and last residue. Each record gives: V gene, J gene, CDR3 protein.

TRBV4-1	TRBJ2-2	CASSQVPGENTGELFF
TRBV20-1	TRBJ1-2	CSAQMDRIYGYTF
TRBV7-2	TRBJ1-1	CASSLRTGEAFF
TRBV29-1	TRBJ2-3	CSVDDRTDTQYF
TRBV11-2	TRBJ2-7	CASSPLYEQYF
TRBV5-1	TRBJ1-2	CASSPDFFGYTF
TRBV7-9	TRBJ1-1	CASRWGADTEAFF
TRBV20-1	TRBJ1-1	CSASAGETEAFF
TRBV7-3	TRBJ2-3	CASSYSGGAGDTQYF
TRBV7-2	TRBJ1-2	CASSLRGQSYGYTF
TRBV2	TRBJ2-7	CASSESLAGPYEQYF
TRBV4-1	TRBJ2-3	CASKAGYGQYF
TRBV7-8	TRBJ1-3	CASSKLSGNTIYF
TRBV5-1	TRBJ2-3	CASSPYPTGRADTQYF
TRBV29-1	TRBJ2-1	CSTTGTGVNEQFF
TRBV6-5	TRBJ2-1	CASSSSRDRVNEQFF
TRBV29-1	TRBJ2-7	CSVELAWDSRTYEQYF
TRBV18	TRBJ1-4	CASSPGQGNEKLFF
TRBV2	TRBJ1-4	CASTREVEKLFF
TRBV27	TRBJ2-1	CASSLSSLSSYNEQFF
TRBV18	TRBJ1-1	CASSPSGGVNTEAFF
TRBV28	TRBJ2-7	CASGHYEQYF
TRBV20-1	TRBJ2-2	CSARRGTGELFF
TRBV28	TRBJ1-5	CASSLRGEHQPQHF
TRBV20-1	TRBJ2-7	CSAPASPSSYEQYF
TRBV28	TRBJ1-3	CASSPPTAQGNTIYF
TRBV30	TRBJ2-7	CAWSLGVGEKQYF
TRBV5-1	TRBJ2-1	CASSLTSGGHNEQFF
TRBV28	TRBJ2-7	CASSFFGGYEQYF
TRBV19	TRBJ2-3	CASSIRGGDTDTQYF
TRBV20-1	TRBJ2-6	CSARSSRSGANVLTF
TRBV5-1	TRBJ2-7	CASSLTGEQYF
TRBV5-1	TRBJ2-1	CASSLMGRRYNEQFF
TRBV14	TRBJ1-1	CASSHRTGTGGTEAFF
TRBV7-9	TRBJ2-4	CASSSGTGAKNIQYF
TRBV6-4	TRBJ2-2	CASSEGEGSTGELFF
TRBV20-1	TRBJ2-3	CSARRDTSTDTQYF
TRBV12-3/TRBV12-4	TRBJ1-2	CASSAPAYGYTF
TRBV20-1	TRBJ2-7	CSASPGQVTEQYF
TRBV18	TRBJ1-4	CASSPSGQPPTNEKLFF
TRBV7-2	TRBJ2-3	CARRPSSGGAGTQYF
TRBV9	TRBJ1-2	CASSVSEHPNYGYTF
TRBV29-1	TRBJ2-2	CSAGQGNTGELFF
TRBV7-9	TRBJ2-3	CASSLVLASTDTQYF
TRBV29-1	TRBJ2-3	CSVETDLRADTQYF